This T cell receptor beta chain was sequenced during a study of T cell repertoires in cytomegalovirus infection. In TCRdb, the reads were re-called with MiXCR into one record per CDR3 protein. This table has over 200,000 distinct CDR3 sequences, about an eighth appearing once. Findings and limits, study-wide: HLA-C-restricted, CMV-specific TCR beta clonotypes were dominant ex vivo.

Only one count was recorded for this clonotype. Its antigen remains unknown. The V and J ends lost 1 base and 3 bases respectively, with 15 bases between them. Germline V gene data show CDR1 as MDHEN and CDR2 as SYDVKM. The CDR3 is 16 amino acids. This clonotype originated in a human donor in good health (CMV status not recorded). Some clones in this sample may be carry-over from other donors' samples. Input material: PBMCs. V and J are TRBV28 and TRBJ2-5, with D tentatively TRBD1 or TRBD2 (5 bases each). This chain's CDR3 is CASSLSPSRVEETQYF. Here the CDR3 DNA reads TGTGCCAGCAGTTTATCCCCTAGCAGGGTTGAAGAGACCCAGTACTTC.